Sequencing of this T cell receptor beta chain was carried out in a study of regulatory T cells in long-lasting Graves disease. Overall study findings and caveats: Relative to new patients (966), persistent patients exhibited greater sharing of public clonotypes (about 3,000). Persistent Graves' cases showed lower TCR diversity than newly diagnosed cases.

The time point is: newly diagnosed GD, antithyroid drugs for less than 3 months. With RNA extracted from PBMCs as input, the TCR library was made. Arm-PCR of CDR3 regions and iRepertoire HTBI primers were the basis on which TCR beta libraries were built. MiXCR was run by TCRdb on the multiplex PCR reads, yielding one entry per CDR3 protein. Of roughly 400,000 distinct CDR3 sequences in the sample, about 16% were seen once. Ten or more counts support this clonotype. Antigen: not known. These records were also assigned to another study, of T cells in Graves' hyperthyroidism and ophthalmopathy.

This material consisted of peripheral blood mononuclear cells (PBMCs), taken at new diagnosis, from a patient treated with antithyroid drugs. This sequence was found in a woman aged 18-30 years with Graves disease.

The CDR3 sequence: CASSSTGLYLTDTQYF. As DNA, the CDR3 is TGTGCCAGCAGTTCCACCGGACTGTATTTGACAGATACGCAGTATTTT. The V and J genes are TRBV12-3 or TRBV12-4 and TRBJ2-3; D is possibly TRBD2 (5 bases). The CDR3 contains 16 residues. V lost 4 bases and J lost 3, with 17 bases in between.